The 23 T cell receptor beta chains below come from one sample, sequenced in a study of cytomegalovirus exposure and HLA in healthy donors. With 60 Vbeta and 13 Jbeta primers, the PCR was carried out. Here immunoSEQ multiplex PCR was the method, and the copy in TCRdb shows in-frame clones only, minus some. In the table there are about 110,000 clones, roughly 85% of which are singletons. Sequences were obtained from PBMCs. The receptor set was obtained from a woman aged 35 to 49 in good health and CMV-seronegative.

The chain couples TRBV25-1 to TRBJ1-1; 7 positions agree with TRBD1. This CDR3 has 14 residues. CDR1 and CDR2 from the germline V gene are MGHDK and SYGVNS. V shed 7 bases and J 5 bases; nucleotides not matched to a gene: 10. The CDR3 sequence is CASISTQQGTEAFF. CDR3 nucleotides: TGTGCCAGCATTTCAACCCAACAGGGGACTGAAGCTTTCTTT.

This chain joins TRBV19 and TRBJ2-1; D may be TRBD1 (5 bases). CDR1 and CDR2 from the germline V gene are LNHDA and SQIVND (reference sequence). The CDR3 length is 13 residues. Trimming cost V 6 bases and J 6 bases, with 12 bases left between them. The DNA of the CDR3 is TGTGCCAGTAGCCCGGCTCAGGGCAATGAGCAGTTCTTC. This encodes CASSPAQGNEQFF. Full variable domain (missing parts from reference TRBV19 and TRBJ2-1): DGGITQSPKYLFRKEGQNVTLSCEQNLNHDAMYWYRQDPGQGLRLIYYSQIVNDFQKGDIAEGYSVSREKKESFPLTVTSAQKNPTAFYLCASSPAQGNEQFFGPGTRLTVL.

The chain joins TRBV11-2 to TRBJ2-7, with 10 bases lining up with TRBD2. CDR3 size: 17 residues. J lost 4 bases, V lost 1 base, and 10 bases had no gene match. Germline V gives CDR1 SGHAT, CDR2 FQNNGV. The CDR3 DNA reads TGTGCCAGCAGCTTAGTAGCGGGAGGTGCCGCAGGTTACGAGCAGTACTTC. Protein: CASSLVAGGAAGYEQYF.

The J gene is TRBJ2-3, the V gene TRBV4-2, with 11 bases aligning to TRBD2. Germline V gene lookup returns CDR1 LGHNA and CDR2 YNFKEQ. V was pared by 6 bases and J by 2 bases, with 4 bases of the junction left unmatched. The CDR3 runs 15 residues. CDR3 in amino acids: CASRQLAGDTDTQYF. As DNA, the CDR3 is TGTGCCAGCAGGCAACTAGCGGGAGACACAGATACGCAGTATTTT.

The gene calls are TRBV10-2 and TRBJ2-5, with 8 bases identical to TRBD2. The J segment lost 4 bases and the V segment lost 4 bases, leaving 8 bases of the junction unmatched. The germline V gene encodes CDR1 WSHSY and CDR2 SAAADI. The CDR3 is 15 residues long. CDR3 in amino acids: CASSGFRGGGETQYF. For the CDR3, the DNA is TGCGCCAGCAGTGGTTTTCGGGGGGGAGGAGAGACCCAGTACTTC.

Only one count was recorded for this clone. The chain recombines TRBV6-1 with TRBJ1-3; weak D call: TRBD1 (6 bases). Trimming took 6 bases from V and 1 from J, leaving 13 bases between them. This CDR3 is 15 amino acids long. The V gene's germline CDR1 is MNHNS and CDR2 SASEGT. CDR3 protein: CASSYRVGSGNTIYF. DNA for the CDR3: TGTGCCAGCAGCTACAGGGTCGGGTCTGGAAACACCATATATTTT.

This clone was observed a few times. This rearrangement joins TRBV9 to TRBJ2-2, with D hard to call. V was shortened by 0 bases and J by 7 bases, with 7 bases between the two germline ends. The CDR3 totals 13 residues. The germline V gene has CDR1 SGDLS and CDR2 YYNGEE. DNA for the CDR3: TGTGCCAGCAGCGTAGTAAGGAGCGGGGAGCTGTTTTTT. As protein: CASSVVRSGELFF.

V usage is TRBV7-9 and J usage is TRBJ1-2, with 7 bases aligning to TRBD1. The junction had 11 bases not matched to a gene; V was cut back by 6 bases and J by 7 bases. Germline V gene data show CDR1 as SEHNR and CDR2 as FQNEAQ (reference sequence). The CDR3 has 14 residues. CDR3 nucleotides: TGTGCCAGCAGGTCGACAGGGCCTGGTGGTGGCTACACCTTC. Translation gives CASRSTGPGGGYTF.

V and J are TRBV7-8 and TRBJ1-5, with 8 bases identical to TRBD1. This CDR3 is 16 amino acids long. CDR1 SGHVS and CDR2 FQNEAQ come from the germline V gene. The V gene end was trimmed by 2 bases and the J gene end by 7 bases; junction bases not matched to a gene: 10. As DNA, the CDR3 is TGTGCCAGCAGCTTAACTCCAGGGGGCTTATACCAGCCCCAGCATTTT. Translated: CASSLTPGGLYQPQHF.

This clone was seen just once. Its ends do not fully match the called genes, so a read error is possible. The J gene is TRBJ2-5, the V gene TRBV30, with TRBD1 as a possible D gene (5 bases). Per germline, CDR1 GTSNPN and CDR2 SVGIG (reference sequence). The CDR3 sequence is 12 residues long. Written as DNA, the CDR3 is TGTGCCTGGAGTGTACCCCAGGGCGCCAGCAACTTC. Its translation: CAWSVPQGASNF. Full variable domain (rest looked up from reference TRBV30 and TRBJ2-5): SQTIHQWPATLVQPVGSPLSLECTVEGTSNPNLYWYRQAAGRGLQLLFYSVGIGQISSEVPQNLSASRPQDRQFILSSKKLLLSDSGFYLCAWSVPQGASNFGPGTRLLVL.

The chain joins TRBV28 to TRBJ1-4, with TRBD1 matching 10 bases. V shed 10 bases, J shed 5 bases, and the junction held 4 bases outside the gene matches. This CDR3 region has 13 residues. CDR1 MDHEN and CDR2 SYDVKM come from the germline V gene. The CDR3 region has the DNA TGTGCCACCTGGGACAGGGGAAATGAAAAACTGTTTTTT. Protein: CATWDRGNEKLFF.

This clone was counted a few times. V is TRBV7-9 and J is TRBJ2-7, with 7 bases matching TRBD1. Per germline, CDR1 SEHNR and CDR2 FQNEAQ (reference sequence). This CDR3 spans 14 amino acids. With 6 bases clipped from V and 2 bases from J, the junction kept 7 bases outside the gene matches. CDR3 amino acids: CASSVATGPYEQYF. In DNA form, the CDR3 reads TGTGCCAGCAGTGTGGCGACAGGGCCCTACGAGCAGTACTTC.

The rearrangement uses TRBV7-8 and TRBJ1-6; 8 positions match TRBD1. CDR3 length: 20 amino acids. The V gene end was trimmed by 3 bases and the J gene end by 6 bases; junction bases not matched to a gene: 19. Germline values: CDR1 SGHVS, CDR2 FQNEAQ. The CDR3 spells CASSFARWVQAGGSNSPLHF. The CDR3 nucleotides are TGTGCCAGCAGCTTCGCTCGATGGGTACAGGCAGGGGGCTCTAATTCACCCCTCCACTTT.

This rearrangement joins TRBV6-5 to TRBJ2-5; D is possibly TRBD1 (6 bases). The V gene's germline CDR1 is MNHEY and CDR2 SVGAGI. This CDR3 comprises 16 residues. The V end was cut by 1 base, the J end by 5 bases, with 17 bases between. CDR3 protein: CASSYFGTGRGETQYF. The CDR3 nucleotides read TGTGCCAGCAGTTACTTCGGAACAGGGAGAGGGGAGACCCAGTACTTC.

In DNA form, the CDR3 reads TGTGCCATCAGCGAACAGGGGACCTACACTGAAGCTTTCTTT. The encoded protein is CAISEQGTYTEAFF. This chain connects TRBV10-3 to TRBJ1-1; 7 nucleotides line up with TRBD1. Trimming cost V 6 bases and J 3 bases; bases outside gene matches: 7. Germline CDR1 and CDR2: ENHRY and SYGVKD. The CDR3 is made up of 14 amino acids.

This sequence joins TRBV18 and TRBJ1-5, with 8 bases matching TRBD1. J lost 7 bases, V lost 0 bases, and 11 bases had no gene match. Germline loops: CDR1 KGHSH, CDR2 LQKENI. The CDR3 has 17 amino acids. The DNA for the CDR3 is TGTGCCAGCTCACCACCGGGCAGGACAGGGCCAGGACAGCCCCAGCATTTT. Its protein is CASSPPGRTGPGQPQHF. The variable domain in full, completed from reference TRBV18 and TRBJ1-5, reads NAGVMQNPRHLVRRRGQEARLRCSPMKGHSHVYWYRQLPEEGLKFMVYLQKENIIDESGMPKERFSAEFPKEGPSILRIQQVVRGDSAAYFCASSPPGRTGPGQPQHFGDGTRLSIL.

This clone was detected only once. V is TRBV14 and J is TRBJ2-1, with TRBD2 identical over 14 bases. The germline V gene has CDR1 SGHDN and CDR2 FVKESK. The V and J ends lost 1 base and 13 bases, in that order; junction bases with no gene match: 6. CDR3 length: 15 residues. The CDR3 is CASSQGLAGGVIQFF. CDR3 DNA: TGTGCCAGCAGCCAAGGACTAGCGGGAGGGGTCATTCAGTTCTTC.

For the CDR3, the DNA is TGTGCCAGCAGGCTGACAGGGGGACAGCCCCAGCATTTT. Protein sequence: CASRLTGGQPQHF. This rearrangement joins TRBV6-5 to TRBJ1-5, with 9 nucleotides matching TRBD1. V was pared by 6 bases and J by 7 bases, with 4 bases of the junction left unmatched. Germline CDR1 is MNHEY and CDR2 is SVGAGI. This CDR3 has 13 residues.

The V call is TRBV5-1, the J call TRBJ1-1, with D unresolved. The CDR3 totals 15 residues. Trimming pared 3 bases from V and 1 base from J, leaving 13 bases between. Germline V CDR1 and CDR2: SGHRS, YFSETQ. This chain's CDR3 is CASSSSDGSNTEAFF. The DNA for the CDR3 is TGCGCCAGCAGCTCCTCAGACGGGTCGAACACTGAAGCTTTCTTT.

This clone was detected only a few times. The chain carries TRBV7-2 and TRBJ1-6, with TRBD1 matching 10 bases. CDR1 and CDR2 from the germline V gene are SGHTA and FQGNSA. Trimming took 5 bases from V and 9 from J; bases not matched to a gene: 7. The CDR3 totals 15 residues. The chain's CDR3 is CASSPDRGRASPLHF. The CDR3 DNA reads as TGTGCCAGCAGCCCCGACAGGGGGCGCGCTTCACCCCTCCACTTT.

The chain uses TRBV30 and TRBJ1-2; D remains ambiguous. Germline V gene data show CDR1 as GTSNPN and CDR2 as SVGIG (reference sequence). Trimming cost V 0 bases and J 0 bases, with 14 bases left between them. The CDR3 runs 16 residues. CDR3 sequence (DNA): TGTGCCTGGAGTGTACATCTTGGCACAGCTAACTATGGCTACACCTTC. Translated, it gives CAWSVHLGTANYGYTF.

The table lists this clone with a few counts. The chain links TRBV28 to TRBJ2-7, with TRBD2 identical over 7 bases. The CDR3 loop spans 16 amino acids. The J segment lost 5 bases and the V segment lost 5 bases, leaving 15 bases of the junction unmatched. CDR1 and CDR2 from the germline V gene are MDHEN and SYDVKM. The CDR3 DNA is TGTGCCAGCAGTCTTACTAGCGACGGAGGTACCAACGAGCAGTACTTC. This codes for CASSLTSDGGTNEQYF.

The chain joins TRBV29-1 to TRBJ2-7; 8 nucleotides agree with TRBD1. With 7 bases clipped from V and 6 bases from J, the junction kept 14 bases outside the gene matches. Germline CDR1 SQVTM, CDR2 ANQGSEA. The CDR3 has 14 amino acids. The CDR3 region is CSAKTGTGLSEQYF. The CDR3 coding sequence is TGCAGCGCTAAAACCGGGACAGGTTTATCCGAGCAGTACTTC.